Reported below is one T cell receptor (beta chain). Trimming removed 3 bases from V and 0 bases from J, with 12 bases in between. The germline V gene has CDR1 SGHTS and CDR2 YDEGEE. This CDR3 spans 15 amino acids. These data originate in a study of T cell responses to AZD1222 COVID-19 vaccine. TCRdb's table, derived via immunoSEQ multiplex PCR, lists solely in-frame clones and lacks some. The sample lists about 200,000 clones, around 94% occurring once. This chain connects TRBV5-8 to TRBJ1-2, with a tentative D call TRBD1 (5 bases). This clonotype was sampled from an adult who received the MenACWY meningococcal vaccine as a control. The sample was peripheral blood, taken 28 days after the second dose of the MenACWY control vaccine. The DNA for the CDR3 is TGTGCCAGCAGCTGGGAGGGGCATTCTAACTATGGCTACACCTTC. This sequence encodes CASSWEGHSNYGYTF.